This TCR beta chain appears in the sequencing data of a study of response to subunit inactivated influenza vaccine. In TCRdb, the RT-PCR reads were re-called with MiXCR into one record per CDR3 protein. This table holds about 520,000 distinct CDR3 sequences, 25% found once. The germline V and J ends were trimmed by 0 bases and 1 base, with 10 bases remaining between them. This CDR3 contains 15 residues. Germline loops: CDR1 ENHRY, CDR2 SYGVKD. This sequence joins TRBV10-3 and TRBJ2-7; unclear D gene. The material sequenced was CD4+ T cells sorted from PBMCs, taken roughly 5 days after vaccination. This receptor was obtained from a man in his fifties or sixties who received an inactivated influenza vaccine. The chain's CDR3 is CAISESYAFSYEQYF. The CDR3, as DNA: TGTGCCATCAGTGAGTCCTATGCTTTTTCCTACGAGCAGTACTTC.